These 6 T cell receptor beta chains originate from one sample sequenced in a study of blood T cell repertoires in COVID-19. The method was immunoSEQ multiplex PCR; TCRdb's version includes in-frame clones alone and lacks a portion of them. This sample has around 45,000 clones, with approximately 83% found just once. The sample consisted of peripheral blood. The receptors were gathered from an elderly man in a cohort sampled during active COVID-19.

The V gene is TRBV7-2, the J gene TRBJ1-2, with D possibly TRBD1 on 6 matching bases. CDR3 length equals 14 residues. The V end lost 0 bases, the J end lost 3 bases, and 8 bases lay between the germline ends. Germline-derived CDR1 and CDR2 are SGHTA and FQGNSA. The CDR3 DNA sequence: TGTGCCAGCAGCTTAGCAAAGGGGGACTATGGCTACACCTTC. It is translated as CASSLAKGDYGYTF. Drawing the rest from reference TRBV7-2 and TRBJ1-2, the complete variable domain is GAGVSQSPSNKVTEKGKDVELRCDPISGHTALYWYRQSLGQGLEFLIYFQGNSAPDKSGLPSDRFSAERTGGSVSTLTIQRTQQEDSAVYLCASSLAKGDYGYTFGSGTRLTVV.

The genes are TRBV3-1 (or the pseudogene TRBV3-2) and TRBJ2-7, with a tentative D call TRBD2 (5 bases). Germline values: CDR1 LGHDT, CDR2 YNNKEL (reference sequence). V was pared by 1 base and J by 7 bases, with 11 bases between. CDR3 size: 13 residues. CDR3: CASSQADWGEQYF. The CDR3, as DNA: TGTGCCAGCAGCCAAGCGGACTGGGGTGAGCAGTACTTC.

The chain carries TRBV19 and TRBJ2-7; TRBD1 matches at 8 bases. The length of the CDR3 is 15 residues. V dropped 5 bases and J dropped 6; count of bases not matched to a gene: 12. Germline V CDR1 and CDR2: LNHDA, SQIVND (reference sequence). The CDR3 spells CASSSGQGRGSEQYF. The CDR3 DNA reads TGTGCCAGTAGTTCTGGACAGGGTAGGGGATCCGAGCAGTACTTC.

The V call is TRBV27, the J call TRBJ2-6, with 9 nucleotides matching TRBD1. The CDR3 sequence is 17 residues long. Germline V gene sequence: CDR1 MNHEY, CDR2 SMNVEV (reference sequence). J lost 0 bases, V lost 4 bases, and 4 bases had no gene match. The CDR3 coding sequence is TGTGCCAGCAGTTCCGGGACAGGGCTCTCTGGGGCCAACGTCCTGACTTTC. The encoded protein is CASSSGTGLSGANVLTF.

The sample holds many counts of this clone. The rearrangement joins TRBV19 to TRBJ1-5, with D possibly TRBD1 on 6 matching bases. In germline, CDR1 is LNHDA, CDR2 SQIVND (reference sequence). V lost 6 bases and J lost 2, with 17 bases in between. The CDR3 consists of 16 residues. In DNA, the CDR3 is TGTGCCAGTAGGAAACAGGGAGGGGTGCGCAATCAGCCCCAGCATTTT. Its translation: CASRKQGGVRNQPQHF. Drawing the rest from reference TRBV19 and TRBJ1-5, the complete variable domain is DGGITQSPKYLFRKEGQNVTLSCEQNLNHDAMYWYRQDPGQGLRLIYYSQIVNDFQKGDIAEGYSVSREKKESFPLTVTSAQKNPTAFYLCASRKQGGVRNQPQHFGDGTRLSIL.

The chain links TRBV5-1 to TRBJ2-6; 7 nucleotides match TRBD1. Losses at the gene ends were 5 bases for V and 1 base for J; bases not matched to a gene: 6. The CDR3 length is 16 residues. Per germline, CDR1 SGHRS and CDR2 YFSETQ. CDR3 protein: CASSSKGASGANVLTF. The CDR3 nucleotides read TGCGCCAGCAGTTCTAAGGGGGCTTCTGGGGCCAACGTCCTGACTTTC.